This TCR beta chain was found in a study of read filtering for tumor transcriptome and immune sequencing. Overall study: Patients were 17 to 20 male and 11 to 15 female, mean age 65.9 years, range roughly 47 to 85. IR-seq gave about 3.5 to 10.27 million TCR reads per sample; RNA-seq gave roughly 80 to 1273.

Study-wide findings and caveats: Dropping single-read clonotypes raised IR-seq and RNA-seq shared-clonotype correlation.

The CDR3 consists of 13 residues. CDR1 is PRHDT, CDR2 FYEKMQ, per germline (reference sequence). Trimming took off 8 bases at V and 4 bases at J, with 14 bases between the two ends. Bone marrow was sampled from every patient at the time of active disease. This library used approximately 390 ng RNA and molecular barcoded adaptors spanning alpha/delta and beta/gamma chains. TCRdb analysed the reads with MiXCR anew, one entry per CDR3 protein. This sample yields around 130,000 distinct CDR3 sequences, of which about 13% are seen a single time; 8% to 9% belongs to the top ten. This clonotype was counted many times. Its specificity is unknown.

Sequenced sample: a population of CD138-negative cells sorted from bone marrow. This clonotype was obtained from a donor at least 40 years old with multiple myeloma. V gene TRBV13 combines with J gene TRBJ1-2; maybe TRBD1 (5 bases). CDR3 in amino acids: CASRRGSGYGYTF. The CDR3 DNA sequence: TGTGCCAGCCGAAGGGGTTCTGGCTATGGCTACACCTTC.